This TCR beta chain appears in the sequencing data of a study of tumor-infiltrating lymphocytes in localized non-small cell lung cancer. Method: immunoSEQ multiplex PCR; TCRdb's copy keeps in-frame clones and lacks some. The table lists 12,000 or so clones, 84% of them singletons. The CDR3 has 14 amino acids. The germline V and J ends were trimmed by 2 bases and 3 bases, with 8 bases remaining between them. CDR1 is SGHTA, CDR2 FQGTGA, per germline. The origin of this receptor is a human donor with non-small cell lung cancer. Source material: lung tumor tissue. The chain employs TRBV7-3 and TRBJ2-1; D is unclear. The CDR3 loop is CASSLDAVYNEQFF. The CDR3 DNA sequence: TGTGCCAGCAGCTTAGATGCAGTCTACAATGAGCAGTTCTTC.